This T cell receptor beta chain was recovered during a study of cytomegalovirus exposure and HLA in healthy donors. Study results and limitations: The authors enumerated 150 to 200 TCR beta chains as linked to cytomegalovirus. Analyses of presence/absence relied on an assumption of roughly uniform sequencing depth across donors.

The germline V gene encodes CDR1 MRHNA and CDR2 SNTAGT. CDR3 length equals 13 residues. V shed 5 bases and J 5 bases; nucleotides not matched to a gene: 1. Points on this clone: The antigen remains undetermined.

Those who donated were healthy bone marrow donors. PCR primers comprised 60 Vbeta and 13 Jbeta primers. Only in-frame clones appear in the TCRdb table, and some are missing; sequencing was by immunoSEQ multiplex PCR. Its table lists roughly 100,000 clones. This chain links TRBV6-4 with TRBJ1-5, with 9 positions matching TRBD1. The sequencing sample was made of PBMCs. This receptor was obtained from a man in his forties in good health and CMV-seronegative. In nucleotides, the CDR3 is TGTGCCAGCAGTAGGGACAGGGATCAGCCCCAGCATTTT. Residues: CASSRDRDQPQHF.